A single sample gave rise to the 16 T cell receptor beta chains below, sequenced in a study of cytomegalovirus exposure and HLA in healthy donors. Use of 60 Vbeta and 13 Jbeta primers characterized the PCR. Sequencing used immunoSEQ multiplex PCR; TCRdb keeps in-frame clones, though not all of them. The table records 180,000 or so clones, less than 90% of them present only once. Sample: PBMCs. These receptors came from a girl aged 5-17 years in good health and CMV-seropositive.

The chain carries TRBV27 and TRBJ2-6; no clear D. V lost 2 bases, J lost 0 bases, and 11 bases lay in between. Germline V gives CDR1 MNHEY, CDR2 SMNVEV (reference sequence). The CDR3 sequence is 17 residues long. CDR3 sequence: CASSLTFGLSGANVLTF. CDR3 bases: TGTGCCAGCAGTTTAACCTTTGGCCTCTCTGGGGCCAACGTCCTGACTTTC.

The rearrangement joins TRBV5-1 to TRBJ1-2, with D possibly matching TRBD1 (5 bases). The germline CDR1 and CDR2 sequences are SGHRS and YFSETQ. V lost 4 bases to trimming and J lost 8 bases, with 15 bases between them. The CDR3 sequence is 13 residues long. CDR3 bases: TGCGCCAGCAGCCCGGGAGAAGGGGACGGCTACACCTTC. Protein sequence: CASSPGEGDGYTF.

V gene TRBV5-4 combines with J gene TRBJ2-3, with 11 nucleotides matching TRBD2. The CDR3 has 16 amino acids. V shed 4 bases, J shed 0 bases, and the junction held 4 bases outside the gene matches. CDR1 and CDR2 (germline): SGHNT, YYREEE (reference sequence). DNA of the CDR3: TGTGCCAGCAGCGGGGGACTAGCGGTTAGCACAGATACGCAGTATTTT. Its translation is CASSGGLAVSTDTQYF.

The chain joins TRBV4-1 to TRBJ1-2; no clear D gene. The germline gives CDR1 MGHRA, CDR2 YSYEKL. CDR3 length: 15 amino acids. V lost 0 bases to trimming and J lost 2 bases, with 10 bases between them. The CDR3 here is CASSQDPLSNYGYTF. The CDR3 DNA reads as TGCGCCAGCAGCCAAGACCCTCTGTCGAACTATGGCTACACCTTC.

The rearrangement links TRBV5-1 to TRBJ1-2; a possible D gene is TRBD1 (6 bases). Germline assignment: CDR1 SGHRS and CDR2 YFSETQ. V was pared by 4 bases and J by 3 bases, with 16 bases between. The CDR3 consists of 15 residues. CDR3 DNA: TGCGCCAGCAGCCTTGGACAGAGGAGAGACTATGGCTACACCTTC. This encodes CASSLGQRRDYGYTF.

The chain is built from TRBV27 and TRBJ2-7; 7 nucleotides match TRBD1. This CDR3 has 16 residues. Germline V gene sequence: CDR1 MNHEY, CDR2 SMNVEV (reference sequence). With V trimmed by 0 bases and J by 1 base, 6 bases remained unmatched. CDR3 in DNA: TGTGCCAGCAGTTTATCTCCCGGGACAGCGTCCTACGAGCAGTACTTC. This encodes CASSLSPGTASYEQYF.

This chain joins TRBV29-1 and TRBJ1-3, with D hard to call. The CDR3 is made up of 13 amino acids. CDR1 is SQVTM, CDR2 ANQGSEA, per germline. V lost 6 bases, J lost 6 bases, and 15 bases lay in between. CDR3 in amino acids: CSVAGRGLNTIYF. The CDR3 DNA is TGCAGCGTCGCGGGGAGAGGGCTAAACACCATATATTTT.

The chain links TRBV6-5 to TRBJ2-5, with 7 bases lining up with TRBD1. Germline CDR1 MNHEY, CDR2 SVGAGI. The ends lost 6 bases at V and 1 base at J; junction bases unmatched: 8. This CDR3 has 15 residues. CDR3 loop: CASSPTDRAQETQYF. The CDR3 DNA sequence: TGTGCCAGCAGCCCCACCGACAGGGCCCAAGAGACCCAGTACTTC.

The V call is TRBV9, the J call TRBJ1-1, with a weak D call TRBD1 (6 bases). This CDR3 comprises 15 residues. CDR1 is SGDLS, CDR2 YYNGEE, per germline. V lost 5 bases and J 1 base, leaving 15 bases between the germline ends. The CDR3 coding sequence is TGTGCCAGCAGAACTTGGACAGCTAAGAACACTGAAGCTTTCTTT. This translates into CASRTWTAKNTEAFF. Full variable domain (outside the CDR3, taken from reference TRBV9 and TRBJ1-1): DSGVTQTPKHLITATGQRVTLRCSPRSGDLSVYWYQQSLDQGLQFLIQYYNGEERAKGNILERFSAQQFPDLHSELNLSSLELGDSALYFCASRTWTAKNTEAFFGQGTRLTVV.

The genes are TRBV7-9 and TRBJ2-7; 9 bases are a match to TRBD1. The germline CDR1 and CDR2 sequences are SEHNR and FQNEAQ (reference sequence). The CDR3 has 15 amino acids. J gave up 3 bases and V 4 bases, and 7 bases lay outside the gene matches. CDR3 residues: CASSSRPGQGYEQYF. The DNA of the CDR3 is TGTGCCAGCAGCTCACGACCGGGACAGGGCTACGAGCAGTACTTC.

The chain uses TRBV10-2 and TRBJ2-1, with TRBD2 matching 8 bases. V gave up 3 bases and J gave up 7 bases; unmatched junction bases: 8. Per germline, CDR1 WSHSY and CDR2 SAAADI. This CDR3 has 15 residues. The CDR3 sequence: CASSEFGRGVNEQFF. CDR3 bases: TGCGCCAGCAGTGAATTCGGGAGGGGGGTTAATGAGCAGTTCTTC.

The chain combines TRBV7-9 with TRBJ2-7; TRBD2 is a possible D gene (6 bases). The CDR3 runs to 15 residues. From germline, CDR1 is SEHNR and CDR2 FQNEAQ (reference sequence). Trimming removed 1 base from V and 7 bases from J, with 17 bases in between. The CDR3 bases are TGTGCCAGCAGCTTAGGTATTAGCGGCCCCTCGGAGCAGTACTTC. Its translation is CASSLGISGPSEQYF.

The CDR3 here is CASSLTGASGANVLTF. DNA of the CDR3: TGTGCCAGCAGCTTAACCGGTGCCTCTGGGGCCAACGTCCTGACTTTC. V usage is TRBV7-9 and J usage is TRBJ2-6; D unclear. V was pared by 2 bases and J by 0 bases, with 8 bases between. Looked up from germline, CDR1 is SEHNR and CDR2 is FQNEAQ (reference sequence). The CDR3 is 16 residues long.

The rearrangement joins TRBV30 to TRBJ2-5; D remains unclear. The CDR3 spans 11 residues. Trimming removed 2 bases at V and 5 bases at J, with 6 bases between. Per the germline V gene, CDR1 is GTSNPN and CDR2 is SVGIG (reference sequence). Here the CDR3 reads CAWSPSETQYF. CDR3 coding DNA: TGTGCCTGGAGTCCCTCCGAGACCCAGTACTTC.

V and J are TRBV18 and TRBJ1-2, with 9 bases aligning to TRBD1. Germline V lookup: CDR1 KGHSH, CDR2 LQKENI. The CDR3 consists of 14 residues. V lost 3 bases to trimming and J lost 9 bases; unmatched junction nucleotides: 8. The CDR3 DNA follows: TGTGCCAGCTCACCCGCCAGGACAGGGGCGAGCTACACCTTC. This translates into CASSPARTGASYTF.

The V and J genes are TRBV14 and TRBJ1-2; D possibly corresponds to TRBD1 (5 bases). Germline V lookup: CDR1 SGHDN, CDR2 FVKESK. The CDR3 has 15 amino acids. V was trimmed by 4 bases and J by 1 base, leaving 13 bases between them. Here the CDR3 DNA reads TGTGCCAGCAGCCGGGGAAGCGACAGTAACTATGGCTACACCTTC. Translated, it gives CASSRGSDSNYGYTF. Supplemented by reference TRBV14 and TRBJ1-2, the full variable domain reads EAGVTQFPSHSVIEKGQTVTLRCDPISGHDNLYWYRRVMGKEIKFLLHFVKESKQDESGMPNNRFLAERTGGTYSTLKVQPAELEDSGVYFCASSRGSDSNYGYTFGSGTRLTVV.